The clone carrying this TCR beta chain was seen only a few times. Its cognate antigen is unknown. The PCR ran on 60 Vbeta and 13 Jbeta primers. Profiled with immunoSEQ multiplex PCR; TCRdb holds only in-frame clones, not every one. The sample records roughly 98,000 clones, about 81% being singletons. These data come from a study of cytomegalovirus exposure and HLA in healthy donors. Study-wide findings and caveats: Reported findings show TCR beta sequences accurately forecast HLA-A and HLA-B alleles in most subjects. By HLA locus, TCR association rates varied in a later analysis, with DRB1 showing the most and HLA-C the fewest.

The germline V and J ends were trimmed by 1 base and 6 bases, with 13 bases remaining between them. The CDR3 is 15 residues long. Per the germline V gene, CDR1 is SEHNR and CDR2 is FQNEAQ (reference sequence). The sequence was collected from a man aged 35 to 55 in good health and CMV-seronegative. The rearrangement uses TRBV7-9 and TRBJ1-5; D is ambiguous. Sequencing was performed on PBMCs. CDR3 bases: TGTGCCAGCAGCTTAGATTTTTCGGAGGGTCAGCCCCAGCATTTT. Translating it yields CASSLDFSEGQPQHF.